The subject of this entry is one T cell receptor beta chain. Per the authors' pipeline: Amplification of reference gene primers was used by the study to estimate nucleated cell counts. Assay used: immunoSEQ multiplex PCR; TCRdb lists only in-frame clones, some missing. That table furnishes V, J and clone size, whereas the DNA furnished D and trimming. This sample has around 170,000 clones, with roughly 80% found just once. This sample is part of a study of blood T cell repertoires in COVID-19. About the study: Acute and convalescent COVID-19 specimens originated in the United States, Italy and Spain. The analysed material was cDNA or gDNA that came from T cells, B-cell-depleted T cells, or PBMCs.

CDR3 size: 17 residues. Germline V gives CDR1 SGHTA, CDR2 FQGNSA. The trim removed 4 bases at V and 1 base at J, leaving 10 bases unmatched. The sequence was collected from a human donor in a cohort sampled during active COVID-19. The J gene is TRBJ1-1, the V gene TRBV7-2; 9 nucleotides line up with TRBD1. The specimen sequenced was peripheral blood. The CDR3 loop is CASSSPGQGIRNTEAFF. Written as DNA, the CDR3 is TGTGCCAGCAGCTCACCGGGACAGGGTATCAGGAACACTGAAGCTTTCTTT.